Sequencing of this T cell receptor (beta chain) was carried out in a study of molecular identifiers for immune sequencing clone quantification. At least ten counts were recorded for this clonotype. TCRdb called the PCR reads again in MiXCR, with one record for every CDR3 protein. This table holds some 580,000 distinct CDR3 sequences, roughly 23% found once. This receptor was obtained from a human donor in good health. Some libraries in this study had Jurkat cell RNA spiked in. The specimen sequenced was naive CD8+ T cells from blood, with Jurkat cell RNA spiked in. Described subset: FACS-sorted CD8+CD4-CCR7+CD45RA+ naive T cells.

The CDR3 is CASSQDQYNEQFF. The CDR3 DNA follows: TGTGCCAGCAGCCAGGACCAATACAATGAGCAGTTCTTC. This chain links TRBV9 with TRBJ2-1; D remains unclear. Trimming left V 4 bases short and J 4 bases short, with 9 bases between. In germline, CDR1 is SGDLS, CDR2 YYNGEE. The CDR3 has 13 residues.